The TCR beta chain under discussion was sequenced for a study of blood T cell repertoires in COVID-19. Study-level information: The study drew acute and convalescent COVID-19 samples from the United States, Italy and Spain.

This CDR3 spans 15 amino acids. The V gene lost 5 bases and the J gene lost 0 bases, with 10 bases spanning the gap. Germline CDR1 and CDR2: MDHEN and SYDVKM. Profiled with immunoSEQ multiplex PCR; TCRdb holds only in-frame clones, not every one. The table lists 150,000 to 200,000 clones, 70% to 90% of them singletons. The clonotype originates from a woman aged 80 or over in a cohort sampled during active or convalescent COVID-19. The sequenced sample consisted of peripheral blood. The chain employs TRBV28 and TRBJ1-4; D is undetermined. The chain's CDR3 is CASSDQVATNEKLFF. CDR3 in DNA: TGTGCCAGCAGTGATCAGGTTGCAACTAATGAAAAACTGTTTTTT.